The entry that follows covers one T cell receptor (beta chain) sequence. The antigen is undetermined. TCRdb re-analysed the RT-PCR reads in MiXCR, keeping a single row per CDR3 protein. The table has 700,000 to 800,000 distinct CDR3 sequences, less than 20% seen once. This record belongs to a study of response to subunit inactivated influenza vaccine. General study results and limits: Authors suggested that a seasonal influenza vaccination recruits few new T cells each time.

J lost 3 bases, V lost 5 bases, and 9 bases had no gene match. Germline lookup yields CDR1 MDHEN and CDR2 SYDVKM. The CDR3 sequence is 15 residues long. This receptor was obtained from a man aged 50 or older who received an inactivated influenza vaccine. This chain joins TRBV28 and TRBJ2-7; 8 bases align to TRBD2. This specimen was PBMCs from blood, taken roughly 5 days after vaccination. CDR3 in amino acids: CASSRAGDGFYEQYF. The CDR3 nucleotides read TGTGCCAGCAGTAGAGCGGGAGACGGTTTCTACGAGCAGTACTTC.